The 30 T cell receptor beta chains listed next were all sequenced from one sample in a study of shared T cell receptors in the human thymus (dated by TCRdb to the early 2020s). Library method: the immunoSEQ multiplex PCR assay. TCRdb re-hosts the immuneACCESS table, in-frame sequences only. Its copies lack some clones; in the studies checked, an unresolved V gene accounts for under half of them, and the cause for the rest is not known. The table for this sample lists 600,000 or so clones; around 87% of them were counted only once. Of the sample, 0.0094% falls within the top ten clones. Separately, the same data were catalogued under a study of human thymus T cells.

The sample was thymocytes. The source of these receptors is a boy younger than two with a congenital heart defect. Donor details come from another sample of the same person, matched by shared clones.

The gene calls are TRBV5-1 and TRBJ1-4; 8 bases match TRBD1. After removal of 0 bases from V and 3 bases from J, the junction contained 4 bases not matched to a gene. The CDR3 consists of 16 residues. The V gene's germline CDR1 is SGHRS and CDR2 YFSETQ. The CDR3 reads CASSLESGGPNEKLFF. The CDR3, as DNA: TGCGCCAGCAGCTTGGAATCAGGGGGCCCTAATGAAAAACTGTTTTTT.

This CDR3 is CATTGGRERTDTQYF. CDR3 DNA sequence: TGTGCCACCACGGGAGGACGGGAGAGGACAGATACGCAGTATTTT. The gene calls are TRBV7-2 and TRBJ2-3, with TRBD2 matching over 7 bases. After removal of 10 bases from V and 3 bases from J, the junction contained 13 bases not matched to a gene. The CDR3 loop spans 15 amino acids. Germline CDR1 SGHTA, CDR2 FQGNSA.

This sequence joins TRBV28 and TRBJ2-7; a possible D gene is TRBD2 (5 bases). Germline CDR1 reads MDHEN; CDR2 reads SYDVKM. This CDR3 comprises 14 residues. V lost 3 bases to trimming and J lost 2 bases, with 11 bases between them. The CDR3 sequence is CASSFAGFPYEQYF. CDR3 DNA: TGTGCCAGCAGTTTTGCGGGTTTCCCCTACGAGCAGTACTTC. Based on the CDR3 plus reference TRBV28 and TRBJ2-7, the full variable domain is DVKVTQSSRYLVKRTGEKVFLECVQDMDHENMFWYRQDPGLGLRLIYFSYDVKMKEKGDIPEGYSVSREKKERFSLILESASTNQTSMYLCASSFAGFPYEQYFGPGTRLTVT.

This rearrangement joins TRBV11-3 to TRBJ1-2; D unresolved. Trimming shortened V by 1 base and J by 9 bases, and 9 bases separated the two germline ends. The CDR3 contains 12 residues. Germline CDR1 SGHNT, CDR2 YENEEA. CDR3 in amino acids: CASSLAAGCYTF. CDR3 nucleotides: TGTGCCAGCAGCTTAGCAGCGGGGTGCTACACCTTC.

The CDR3 region has the DNA TGTGCCAGCAGCCGGGACTACTTCAATGAGCAGTTCTTC. Its translation is CASSRDYFNEQFF. The chain recombines TRBV7-9 with TRBJ2-1; 7 bases are a match to TRBD2. Germline-derived CDR1 and CDR2 are SEHNR and FQNEAQ (reference sequence). V gave up 5 bases and J gave up 6 bases; unmatched junction bases: 4. The CDR3 is 13 amino acids. Together with reference TRBV7-9 and TRBJ2-1, the CDR3 gives the full variable domain: DTGVSQNPRHKITKRGQNVTFRCDPISEHNRLYWYRQTLGQGPEFLTYFQNEAQLEKSRLLSDRFSAERPKGSFSTLEIQRTEQGDSAMYLCASSRDYFNEQFFGPGTRLTVL.

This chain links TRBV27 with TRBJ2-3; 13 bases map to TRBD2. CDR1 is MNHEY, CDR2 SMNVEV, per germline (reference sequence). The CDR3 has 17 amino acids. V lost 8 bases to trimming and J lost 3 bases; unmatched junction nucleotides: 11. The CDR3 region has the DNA TGTGCCAGCCGTGGACTAGCGGGGGACACCTGGACAGATACGCAGTATTTT. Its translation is CASRGLAGDTWTDTQYF.

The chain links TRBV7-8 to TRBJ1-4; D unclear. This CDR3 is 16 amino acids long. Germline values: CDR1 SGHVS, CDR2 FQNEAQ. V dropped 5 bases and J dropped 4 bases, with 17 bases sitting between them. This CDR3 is CASSVGRLGNNEKLFF. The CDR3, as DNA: TGTGCCAGCAGCGTAGGCCGGTTGGGCAATAATGAAAAACTGTTTTTT.

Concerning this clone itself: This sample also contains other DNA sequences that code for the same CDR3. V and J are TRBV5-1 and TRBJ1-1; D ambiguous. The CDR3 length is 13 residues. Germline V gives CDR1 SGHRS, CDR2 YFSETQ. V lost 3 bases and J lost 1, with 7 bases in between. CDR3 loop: CASSSRENTEAFF. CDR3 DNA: TGCGCCAGCAGCTCCCGGGAGAACACTGAAGCTTTCTTT.

The CDR3 nucleotides are TGCGCCAGCAGCCGGGGGGTTGATGGTCACGGGACTAGCGGGACCTACGAGCAGTACTTC. Translation: CASSRGVDGHGTSGTYEQYF. The rearrangement joins TRBV5-1 to TRBJ2-7; 13 bases are shared with TRBD2. Trimming took 4 bases from V and 2 from J; bases not matched to a gene: 18. Germline values: CDR1 SGHRS, CDR2 YFSETQ. CDR3 length: 20 amino acids.

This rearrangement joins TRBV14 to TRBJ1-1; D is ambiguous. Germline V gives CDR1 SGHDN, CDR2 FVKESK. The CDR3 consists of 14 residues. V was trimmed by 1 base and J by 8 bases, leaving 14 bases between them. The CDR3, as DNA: TGTGCCAGCAGCCAAGCCCCGAGGGATCGGGAAGCTTTCTTT. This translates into CASSQAPRDREAFF.

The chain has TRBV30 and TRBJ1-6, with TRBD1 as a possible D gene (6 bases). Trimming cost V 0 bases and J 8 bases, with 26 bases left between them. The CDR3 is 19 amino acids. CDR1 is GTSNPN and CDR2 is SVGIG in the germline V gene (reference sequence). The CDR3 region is CAWSVLQTIRDNGDSPLHF. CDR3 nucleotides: TGTGCCTGGAGTGTACTCCAAACGATACGGGACAATGGGGATTCACCCCTCCACTTT.

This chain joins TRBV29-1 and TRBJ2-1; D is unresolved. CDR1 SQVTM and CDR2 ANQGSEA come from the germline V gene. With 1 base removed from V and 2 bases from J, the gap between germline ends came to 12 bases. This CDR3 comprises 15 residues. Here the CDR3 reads CSVEGYQRPYNEQFF. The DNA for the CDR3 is TGCAGCGTTGAAGGATACCAGCGACCCTACAATGAGCAGTTCTTC.

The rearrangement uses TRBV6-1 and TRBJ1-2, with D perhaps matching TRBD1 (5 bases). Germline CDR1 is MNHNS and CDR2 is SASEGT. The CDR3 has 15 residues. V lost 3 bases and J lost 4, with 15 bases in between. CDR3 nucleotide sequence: TGTGCCAGCAGTGACGTGCACAGGTCCATCTATGGCTACACCTTC. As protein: CASSDVHRSIYGYTF.

This chain's CDR3 is CSGLIRQGNLTDTQYF. CDR3 DNA: TGCAGCGGCCTGATCCGACAGGGAAATCTCACAGATACGCAGTATTTT. The chain has TRBV29-1 and TRBJ2-3, with TRBD1 identical over 7 bases. CDR1 is SQVTM, CDR2 ANQGSEA, per germline. There are 16 residues in the CDR3. J lost 2 bases, V lost 7 bases, and 15 bases had no gene match.

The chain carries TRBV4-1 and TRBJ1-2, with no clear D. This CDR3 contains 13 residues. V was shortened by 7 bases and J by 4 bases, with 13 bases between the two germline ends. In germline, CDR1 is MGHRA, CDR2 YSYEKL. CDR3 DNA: TGCGCCAGCACGTCCGTGGGCAGCTATGGCTACACCTTC. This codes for CASTSVGSYGYTF.

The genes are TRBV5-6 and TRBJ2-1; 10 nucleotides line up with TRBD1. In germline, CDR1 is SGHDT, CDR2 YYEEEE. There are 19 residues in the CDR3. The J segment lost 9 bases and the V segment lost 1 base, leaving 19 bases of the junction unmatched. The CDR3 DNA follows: TGTGCCAGCAGCTTGCAGGGGACAGGGGTCATTGTCGAGGGGGTTGAGCAGTTCTTC. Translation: CASSLQGTGVIVEGVEQFF.

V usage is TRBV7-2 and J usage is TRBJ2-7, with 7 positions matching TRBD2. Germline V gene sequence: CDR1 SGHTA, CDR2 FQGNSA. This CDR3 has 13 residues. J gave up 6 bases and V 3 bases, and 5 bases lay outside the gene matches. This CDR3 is CASSLGGVGEQYF. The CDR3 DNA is TGTGCCAGCAGCTTGGGGGGGGTAGGCGAGCAGTACTTC.

The DNA for the CDR3 is TGTGCCAGCAGCCTAATGGGGGGAGTGGCAGATACGCAGTATTTT. Translating it yields CASSLMGGVADTQYF. The chain is built from TRBV27 and TRBJ2-3; D may be TRBD2 (6 bases). The CDR3 has 15 amino acids. V was clipped by 6 bases and J by 4 bases, with 17 bases between them. CDR1 is MNHEY and CDR2 is SMNVEV in the germline V gene (reference sequence).

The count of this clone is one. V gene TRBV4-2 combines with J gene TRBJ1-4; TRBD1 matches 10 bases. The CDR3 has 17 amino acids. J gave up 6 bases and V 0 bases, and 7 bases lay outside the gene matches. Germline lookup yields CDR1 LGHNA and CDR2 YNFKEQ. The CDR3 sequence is CASSQDTSTGGHEKLFF. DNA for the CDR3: TGTGCCAGCAGCCAAGATACGTCGACAGGGGGCCATGAAAAACTGTTTTTT.

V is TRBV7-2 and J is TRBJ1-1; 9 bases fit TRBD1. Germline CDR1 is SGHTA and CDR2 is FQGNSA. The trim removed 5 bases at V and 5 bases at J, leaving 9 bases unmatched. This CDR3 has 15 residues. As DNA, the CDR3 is TGTGCCAGCAGCAGCCGGGACAGGGCTAGAACTGAAGCTTTCTTT. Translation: CASSSRDRARTEAFF.

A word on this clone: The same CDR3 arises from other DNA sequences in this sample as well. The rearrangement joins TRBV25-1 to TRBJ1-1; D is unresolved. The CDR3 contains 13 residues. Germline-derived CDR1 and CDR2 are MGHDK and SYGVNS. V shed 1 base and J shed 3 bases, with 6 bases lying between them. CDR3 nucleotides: TGTGCCAGCAGTGAATCGAGGGACACTGAAGCTTTCTTT. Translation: CASSESRDTEAFF.

Written as DNA, the CDR3 is TGTGCCAGCAGCCCCTGGGACAGGGGAGGCGAGCAGTACTTC. Translating gives CASSPWDRGGEQYF. This sequence joins TRBV2 and TRBJ2-5; 10 nucleotides match TRBD1. The assigned J gene may be wrong: the sequence end matches TRBJ2-7 better. The germline V gene encodes CDR1 SNHLY and CDR2 FYNNEI. This CDR3 has 14 residues.

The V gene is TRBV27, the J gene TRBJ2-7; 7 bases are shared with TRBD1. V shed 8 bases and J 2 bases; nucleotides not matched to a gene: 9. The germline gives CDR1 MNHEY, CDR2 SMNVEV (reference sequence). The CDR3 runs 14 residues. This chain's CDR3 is CASLSRDRPYEQYF. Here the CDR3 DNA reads TGTGCCAGCCTGAGCCGGGACAGACCCTACGAGCAGTACTTC.

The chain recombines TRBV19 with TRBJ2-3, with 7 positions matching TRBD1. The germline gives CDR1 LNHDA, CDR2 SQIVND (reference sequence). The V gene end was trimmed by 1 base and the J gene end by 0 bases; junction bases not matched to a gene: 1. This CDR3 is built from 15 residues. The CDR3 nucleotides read TGTGCCAGTAGTATAGGACAGGGTAGCACAGATACGCAGTATTTT. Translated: CASSIGQGSTDTQYF.

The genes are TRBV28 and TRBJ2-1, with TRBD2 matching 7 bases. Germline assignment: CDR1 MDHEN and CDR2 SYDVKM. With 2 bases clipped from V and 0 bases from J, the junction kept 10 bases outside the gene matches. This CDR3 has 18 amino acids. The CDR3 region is CASSLKAGPPGSYNEQFF. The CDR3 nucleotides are TGTGCCAGCAGTTTAAAAGCGGGGCCTCCAGGCTCCTACAATGAGCAGTTCTTC. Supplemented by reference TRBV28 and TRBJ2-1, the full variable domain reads DVKVTQSSRYLVKRTGEKVFLECVQDMDHENMFWYRQDPGLGLRLIYFSYDVKMKEKGDIPEGYSVSREKKERFSLILESASTNQTSMYLCASSLKAGPPGSYNEQFFGPGTRLTVL.

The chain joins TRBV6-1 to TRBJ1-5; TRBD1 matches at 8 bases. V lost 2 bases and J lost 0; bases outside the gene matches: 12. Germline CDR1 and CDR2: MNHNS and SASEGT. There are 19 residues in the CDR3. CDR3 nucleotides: TGTGCCAGCAGTGAACGTGGGACAGGTAGCCCCTATAGCAATCAGCCCCAGCATTTT. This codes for CASSERGTGSPYSNQPQHF.

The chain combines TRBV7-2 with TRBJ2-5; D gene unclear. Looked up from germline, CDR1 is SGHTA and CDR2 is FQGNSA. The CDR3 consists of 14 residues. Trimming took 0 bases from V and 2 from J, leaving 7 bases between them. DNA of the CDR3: TGTGCCAGCAGCTTAGCGCTAGGTCAAGAGACCCAGTACTTC. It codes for CASSLALGQETQYF. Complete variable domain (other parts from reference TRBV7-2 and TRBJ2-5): GAGVSQSPSNKVTEKGKDVELRCDPISGHTALYWYRQSLGQGLEFLIYFQGNSAPDKSGLPSDRFSAERTGGSVSTLTIQRTQQEDSAVYLCASSLALGQETQYFGPGTRLLVL.

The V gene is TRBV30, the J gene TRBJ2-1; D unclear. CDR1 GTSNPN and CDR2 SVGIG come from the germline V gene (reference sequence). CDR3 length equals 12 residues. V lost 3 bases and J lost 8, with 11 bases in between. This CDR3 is CAWSELSDEQFF. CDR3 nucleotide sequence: TGTGCCTGGAGCGAACTAAGCGATGAGCAGTTCTTC.

In DNA form, the CDR3 reads TGTGCCAGTAGTATCCTGGCAGGGGGCGGCCCCTTGGGCTTCTATGGCTACACCTTC. Its translation: CASSILAGGGPLGFYGYTF. V is TRBV19 and J is TRBJ1-2; 8 bases are a match to TRBD1. The germline V gene encodes CDR1 LNHDA and CDR2 SQIVND (reference sequence). The junction had 19 bases not matched to a gene; V was cut back by 3 bases and J by 4 bases. This CDR3 contains 19 residues.

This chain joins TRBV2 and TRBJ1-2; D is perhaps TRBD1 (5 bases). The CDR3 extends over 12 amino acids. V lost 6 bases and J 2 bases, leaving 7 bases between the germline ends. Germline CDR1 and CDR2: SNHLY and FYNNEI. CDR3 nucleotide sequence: TGTGCCAGCAGCCGACAGAACTATGGCTACACCTTC. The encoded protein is CASSRQNYGYTF. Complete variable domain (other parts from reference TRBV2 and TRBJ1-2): EPEVTQTPSHQVTQMGQEVILRCVPISNHLYFYWYRQILGQKVEFLVSFYNNEISEKSEIFDDQFSVERPDGSNFTLKIRSTKLEDSAMYFCASSRQNYGYTFGSGTRLTVV.